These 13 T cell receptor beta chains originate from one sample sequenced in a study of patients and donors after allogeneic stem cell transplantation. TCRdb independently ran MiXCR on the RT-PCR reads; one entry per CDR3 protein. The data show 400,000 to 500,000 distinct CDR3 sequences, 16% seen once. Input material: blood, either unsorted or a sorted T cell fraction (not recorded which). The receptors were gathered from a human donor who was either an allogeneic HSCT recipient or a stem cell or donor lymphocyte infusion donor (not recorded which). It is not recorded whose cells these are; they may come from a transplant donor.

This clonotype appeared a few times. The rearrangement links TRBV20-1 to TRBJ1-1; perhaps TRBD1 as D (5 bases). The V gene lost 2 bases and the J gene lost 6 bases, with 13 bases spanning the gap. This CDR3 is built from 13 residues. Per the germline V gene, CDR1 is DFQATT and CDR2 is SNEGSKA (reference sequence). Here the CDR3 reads CSARPQGFAEAFF. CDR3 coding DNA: TGCAGTGCTAGACCCCAGGGATTCGCTGAAGCTTTCTTT.

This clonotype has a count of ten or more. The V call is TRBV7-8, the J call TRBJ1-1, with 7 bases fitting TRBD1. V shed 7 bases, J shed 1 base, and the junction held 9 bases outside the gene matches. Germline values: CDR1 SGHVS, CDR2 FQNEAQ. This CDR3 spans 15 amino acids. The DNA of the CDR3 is TGTGCCAGCACCCCCTTCGGGACAGCGAACACTGAAGCTTTCTTT. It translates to CASTPFGTANTEAFF.

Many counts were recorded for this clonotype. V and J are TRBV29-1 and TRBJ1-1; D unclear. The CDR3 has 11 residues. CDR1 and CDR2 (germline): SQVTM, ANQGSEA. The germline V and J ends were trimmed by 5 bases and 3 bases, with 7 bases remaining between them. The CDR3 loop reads CSVSGYTEAFF. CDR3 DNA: TGCAGCGTTAGCGGGTACACTGAAGCTTTCTTT.

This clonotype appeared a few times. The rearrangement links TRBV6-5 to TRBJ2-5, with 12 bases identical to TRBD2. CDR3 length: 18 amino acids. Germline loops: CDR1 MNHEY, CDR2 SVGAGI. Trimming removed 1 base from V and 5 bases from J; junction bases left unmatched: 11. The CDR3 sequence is CASSYFRLAGASRETQYF. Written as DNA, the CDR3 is TGTGCCAGCAGTTACTTCCGACTAGCGGGGGCCTCCAGGGAGACCCAGTACTTC.

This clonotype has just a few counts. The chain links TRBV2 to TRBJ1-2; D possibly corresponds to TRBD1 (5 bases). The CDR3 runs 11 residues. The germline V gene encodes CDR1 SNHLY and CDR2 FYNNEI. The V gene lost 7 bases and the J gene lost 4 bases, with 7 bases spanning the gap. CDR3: CASTDSYGYTF. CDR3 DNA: TGTGCCAGCACTGACAGCTATGGCTACACCTTC.

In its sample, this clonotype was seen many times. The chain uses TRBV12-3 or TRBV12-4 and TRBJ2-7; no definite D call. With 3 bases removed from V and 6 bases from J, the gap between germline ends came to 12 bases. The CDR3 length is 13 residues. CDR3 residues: CASSLILYGEQYF. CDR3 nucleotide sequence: TGTGCCAGCAGTTTGATTTTATATGGCGAGCAGTACTTC.

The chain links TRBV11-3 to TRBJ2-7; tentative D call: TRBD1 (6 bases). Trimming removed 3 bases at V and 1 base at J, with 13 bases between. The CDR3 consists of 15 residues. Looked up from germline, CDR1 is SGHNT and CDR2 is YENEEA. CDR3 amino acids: CASSLEPQGSYEQYF. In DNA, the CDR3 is TGTGCCAGCAGCTTGGAACCACAGGGTTCCTACGAGCAGTACTTC. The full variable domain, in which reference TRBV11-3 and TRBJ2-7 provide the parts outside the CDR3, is EAGVVQSPRYKIIEKKQPVAFWCNPISGHNTLYWYLQNLGQGPELLIRYENEEAVDDSQLPKDRFSAERLKGVDSTLKIQPAELGDSAVYLCASSLEPQGSYEQYFGPGTRLTVT.

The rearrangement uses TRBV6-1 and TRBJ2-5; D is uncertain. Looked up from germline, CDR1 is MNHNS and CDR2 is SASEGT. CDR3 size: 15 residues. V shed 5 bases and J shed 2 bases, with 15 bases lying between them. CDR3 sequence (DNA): TGTGCCAGCAGTCCCTATTATAAAGGACAAGAGACCCAGTACTTC. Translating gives CASSPYYKGQETQYF.

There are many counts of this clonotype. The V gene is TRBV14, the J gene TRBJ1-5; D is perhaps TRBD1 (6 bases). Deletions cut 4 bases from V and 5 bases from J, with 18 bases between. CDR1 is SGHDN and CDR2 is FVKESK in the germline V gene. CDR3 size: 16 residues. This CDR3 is CASSPRAGEDDQPQHF. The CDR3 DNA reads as TGTGCCAGCAGCCCTCGGGCAGGGGAGGACGATCAGCCCCAGCATTTT.

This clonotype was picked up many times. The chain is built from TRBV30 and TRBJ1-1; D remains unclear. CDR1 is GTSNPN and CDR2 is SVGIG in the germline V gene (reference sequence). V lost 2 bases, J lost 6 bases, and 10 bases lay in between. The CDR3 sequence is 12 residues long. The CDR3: CAWSPTWAEAFF. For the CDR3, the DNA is TGTGCCTGGAGTCCGACATGGGCTGAAGCTTTCTTT.

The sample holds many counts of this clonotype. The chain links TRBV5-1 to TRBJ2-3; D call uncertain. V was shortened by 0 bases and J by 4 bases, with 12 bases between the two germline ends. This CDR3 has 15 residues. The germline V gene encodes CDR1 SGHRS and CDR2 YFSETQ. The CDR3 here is CASSLGNPKADTQYF. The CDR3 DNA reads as TGCGCCAGCAGCTTGGGTAATCCCAAGGCAGATACGCAGTATTTT. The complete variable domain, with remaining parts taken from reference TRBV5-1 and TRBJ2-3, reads KAGVTQTPRYLIKTRGQQVTLSCSPISGHRSVSWYQQTPGQGLQFLFEYFSETQRNKGNFPGRFSGRQFSNSRSEMNVSTLELGDSALYLCASSLGNPKADTQYFGPGTRLTVL.

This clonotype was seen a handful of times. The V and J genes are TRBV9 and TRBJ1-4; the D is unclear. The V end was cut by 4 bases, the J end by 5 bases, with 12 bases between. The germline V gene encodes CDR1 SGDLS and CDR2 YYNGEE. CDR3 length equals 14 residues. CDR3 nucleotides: TGTGCCAGCAGCATTCGTCCAGTCAATGAAAAACTGTTTTTT. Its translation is CASSIRPVNEKLFF.

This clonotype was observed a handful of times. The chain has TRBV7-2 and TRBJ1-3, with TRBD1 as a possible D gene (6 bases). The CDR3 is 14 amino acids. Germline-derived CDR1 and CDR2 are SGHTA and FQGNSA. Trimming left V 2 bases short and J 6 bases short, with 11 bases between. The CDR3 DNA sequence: TGTGCCAGCAGCTTACAGGGGTTCATAAACACCATATATTTT. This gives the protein CASSLQGFINTIYF.